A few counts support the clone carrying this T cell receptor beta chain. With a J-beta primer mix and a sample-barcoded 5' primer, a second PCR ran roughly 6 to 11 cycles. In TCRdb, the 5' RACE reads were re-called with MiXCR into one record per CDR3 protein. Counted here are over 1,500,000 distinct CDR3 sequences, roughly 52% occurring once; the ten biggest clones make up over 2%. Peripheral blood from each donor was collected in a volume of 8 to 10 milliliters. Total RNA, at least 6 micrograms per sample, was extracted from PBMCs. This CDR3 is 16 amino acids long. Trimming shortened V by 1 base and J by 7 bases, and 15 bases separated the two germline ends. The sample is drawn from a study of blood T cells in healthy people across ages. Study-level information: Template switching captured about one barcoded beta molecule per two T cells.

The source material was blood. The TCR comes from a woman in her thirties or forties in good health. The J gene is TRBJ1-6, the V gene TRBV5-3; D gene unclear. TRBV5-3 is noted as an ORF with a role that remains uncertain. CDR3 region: CARSLSAKKWNSPLHF. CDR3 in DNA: TGTGCCAGAAGCTTGTCGGCCAAGAAATGGAATTCACCCCTCCACTTT.